This entry lists 21 T cell receptor beta chains sequenced from one sample in a study of blood T cell repertoires in COVID-19. The method was immunoSEQ multiplex PCR; TCRdb's version includes in-frame clones alone and lacks a portion of them. The sample carries approximately 250,000 clones, around nine tenths recorded once. Sequencing was carried out using peripheral blood. The receptor set was obtained from a woman in her 70s with COVID-19, enrolled during active disease.

V is TRBV2 and J is TRBJ1-1; 10 bases are shared with TRBD1. CDR1 is SNHLY and CDR2 is FYNNEI in the germline V gene. With V trimmed by 6 bases and J by 5 bases, 6 bases remained unmatched. This CDR3 spans 14 amino acids. This CDR3 reads CASRGTGAWTEAFF. The CDR3 DNA follows: TGTGCCAGCAGGGGGACAGGGGCATGGACTGAAGCTTTCTTT.

V and J are TRBV25-1 and TRBJ1-2; D not resolved. Germline V gives CDR1 MGHDK, CDR2 SYGVNS. The V end was cut by 4 bases, the J end by 8 bases, with 17 bases between. The CDR3 covers 14 residues. For the CDR3, the DNA is TGTGCCAGCAGTGTGAGCAGGAACCCAACAGGCTACACCTTC. Protein: CASSVSRNPTGYTF.

The chain combines TRBV19 with TRBJ2-1, with TRBD2 matching 13 bases. Germline lookup yields CDR1 LNHDA and CDR2 SQIVND (reference sequence). V dropped 3 bases and J dropped 6; count of bases not matched to a gene: 5. The CDR3 covers 16 residues. CDR3 bases: TGTGCCAGTAGTATGGAGGGGACTAGCGGGGCCAATGAGCAGTTCTTC. This encodes CASSMEGTSGANEQFF. Full variable domain (rest looked up from reference TRBV19 and TRBJ2-1): DGGITQSPKYLFRKEGQNVTLSCEQNLNHDAMYWYRQDPGQGLRLIYYSQIVNDFQKGDIAEGYSVSREKKESFPLTVTSAQKNPTAFYLCASSMEGTSGANEQFFGPGTRLTVL.

The rearrangement links TRBV7-2 to TRBJ1-5; no firm D call. CDR3 length: 15 residues. CDR1 is SGHTA, CDR2 FQGNSA, per germline. Trimming pared 1 base from V and 6 bases from J, leaving 13 bases between. For the CDR3, the DNA is TGTGCCAGCAGCTTAGTGGGCATGGGGAGTCAGCCCCAGCATTTT. Its protein product is CASSLVGMGSQPQHF.

This chain's CDR3 is CASSVGQAYGYTF. The CDR3 DNA sequence: TGTGCCAGCAGCGTGGGACAGGCATATGGCTACACCTTC. The chain employs TRBV5-6 and TRBJ1-2; 8 bases are a match to TRBD1. The CDR3 sequence is 13 residues long. The germline V gene has CDR1 SGHDT and CDR2 YYEEEE. Trimming cost V 4 bases and J 5 bases; bases outside gene matches: 4.

The chain is built from TRBV20-1 and TRBJ2-1; D is perhaps TRBD2 (5 bases). With 6 bases removed from V and 9 bases from J, the gap between germline ends came to 9 bases. Per germline, CDR1 DFQATT and CDR2 SNEGSKA (reference sequence). The CDR3 covers 10 residues. The CDR3 DNA sequence: TGCAGTGCCACTAGAACTGAGCAGTTCTTC. This codes for CSATRTEQFF.

This clone was recorded only once. V is TRBV6-5 and J is TRBJ2-7; 8 bases are a match to TRBD2. The CDR3 is made up of 14 amino acids. In germline, CDR1 is MNHEY, CDR2 SVGAGI. V shed 8 bases, J shed 5 bases, and the junction held 11 bases outside the gene matches. The CDR3 here is CASGTRAGRNEQYF. CDR3 nucleotides: TGTGCCAGCGGGACTAGGGCGGGGCGCAACGAGCAGTACTTC.

This clone has only one observation. J is TRBJ1-4 and V is TRBV5-6, with D perhaps matching TRBD1 (5 bases). This CDR3 is built from 13 residues. CDR1 is SGHDT, CDR2 YYEEEE, per germline. V shed 2 bases and J shed 8 bases, with 10 bases lying between them. The CDR3 DNA sequence: TGTGCCAGCAGCTTCCAGGGTGGAGAAAAACTGTTTTTT. It yields the protein CASSFQGGEKLFF. The complete variable domain, with remaining parts taken from reference TRBV5-6 and TRBJ1-4, reads DAGVTQSPTHLIKTRGQQVTLRCSPKSGHDTVSWYQQALGQGPQFIFQYYEEEERQRGNFPDRFSGHQFPNYSSELNVNALLLGDSALYLCASSFQGGEKLFFGSGTQLSVL.

The chain employs TRBV18 and TRBJ1-2; D uncertain. The germline V and J ends were trimmed by 3 bases and 3 bases, with 14 bases remaining between them. The CDR3 has 15 residues. Germline V gives CDR1 KGHSH, CDR2 LQKENI. Here the CDR3 reads CASSPGVTLYYGYTF. CDR3 nucleotides: TGTGCCAGCTCACCCGGGGTGACCCTTTACTATGGCTACACCTTC. The variable domain in full, with the rest retrieved from reference TRBV18 and TRBJ1-2, is NAGVMQNPRHLVRRRGQEARLRCSPMKGHSHVYWYRQLPEEGLKFMVYLQKENIIDESGMPKERFSAEFPKEGPSILRIQQVVRGDSAAYFCASSPGVTLYYGYTFGSGTRLTVV.

The gene calls are TRBV2 and TRBJ2-2, with 8 positions matching TRBD1. Germline V gene sequence: CDR1 SNHLY, CDR2 FYNNEI. Losses at the gene ends were 8 bases for V and 5 bases for J; bases not matched to a gene: 10. This CDR3 comprises 15 residues. DNA of the CDR3: TGTGCCAGCCGCCTAAGCCAGGGGGCTACCGGGGAGCTGTTTTTT. Protein product: CASRLSQGATGELFF.

The J gene is TRBJ2-3, the V gene TRBV4-1, with 8 bases identical to TRBD2. The trim removed 3 bases at V and 1 base at J, leaving 0 bases unmatched. Germline V gene data show CDR1 as MGHRA and CDR2 as YSYEKL. This CDR3 contains 14 residues. CDR3 region: CASSHSGGTDTQYF. The CDR3 coding sequence is TGCGCCAGCAGCCATAGCGGGGGCACAGATACGCAGTATTTT.

The CDR3 nucleotides are TGCAGCAGTACAGGGTACACTGAAGCTTTCTTT. Amino acids: CSSTGYTEAFF. The rearrangement links TRBV29-1 to TRBJ1-1; perhaps TRBD1 as D (6 bases). Germline values: CDR1 SQVTM, CDR2 ANQGSEA. The V and J ends lost 8 bases and 3 bases respectively, with 10 bases between them. The CDR3 extends over 11 amino acids.

The chain is built from TRBV6-5 and TRBJ2-1; D gene unclear. V dropped 2 bases and J dropped 6 bases, with 11 bases sitting between them. The length of the CDR3 is 14 residues. CDR1 is MNHEY, CDR2 SVGAGI, per germline. This CDR3 reads CASSYGYLANEQFF. The CDR3 bases are TGTGCCAGCAGTTACGGGTACTTAGCCAATGAGCAGTTCTTC.

This clone has a single count. The gene calls are TRBV12-3 or TRBV12-4 and TRBJ2-7; D is unresolved. The CDR3 is 13 amino acids. The V and J ends lost 1 base and 5 bases respectively, with 9 bases between them. The CDR3 loop is CASSLGLVNEQYF. CDR3 DNA sequence: TGTGCCAGCAGTTTAGGCCTAGTCAACGAGCAGTACTTC.

The V and J genes are TRBV10-3 and TRBJ2-7; tentatively, D is TRBD2 (6 bases). Trimming left V 0 bases short and J 3 bases short, with 15 bases between. This CDR3 contains 16 residues. Per the germline V gene, CDR1 is ENHRY and CDR2 is SYGVKD. The DNA for the CDR3 is TGTGCCATCAGTGAGTCCCAGGGAGGCGGTAGCTACGAGCAGTACTTC. It specifies CAISESQGGGSYEQYF.

V gene TRBV5-1 combines with J gene TRBJ2-7; D may be TRBD1 (5 bases). Per germline, CDR1 SGHRS and CDR2 YFSETQ. This CDR3 has 12 residues. Trimming cost V 7 bases and J 6 bases, with 14 bases left between them. CDR3 loop: CASAQPQGEQYF. In DNA, the CDR3 is TGCGCCAGCGCACAGCCCCAGGGCGAGCAGTACTTC.

The V and J genes are TRBV6-5 and TRBJ2-3; 7 bases are a match to TRBD1. CDR1 is MNHEY, CDR2 SVGAGI, per germline. With 2 bases clipped from V and 5 bases from J, the junction kept 1 base outside the gene matches. The CDR3 totals 13 residues. The CDR3 DNA sequence: TGTGCCAGCAGTTACAGGGGGCAAGATACGCAGTATTTT. This encodes CASSYRGQDTQYF.

The CDR3 DNA sequence: TGTGCCAGCAGCCTCTCTGTAGGAGGTAATCAGCCCCAGCATTTT. This codes for CASSLSVGGNQPQHF. The chain combines TRBV13 with TRBJ1-5; no firm D call. This CDR3 contains 15 residues. Germline V gene data show CDR1 as PRHDT and CDR2 as FYEKMQ (reference sequence). Trimming removed 5 bases at V and 4 bases at J, with 15 bases between. Together with reference TRBV13 and TRBJ1-5, the CDR3 gives the full variable domain: AAGVIQSPRHLIKEKRETATLKCYPIPRHDTVYWYQQGPGQDPQFLISFYEKMQSDKGSIPDRFSAQQFSDYHSELNMSSLELGDSALYFCASSLSVGGNQPQHFGDGTRLSIL.

This rearrangement joins TRBV11-2 to TRBJ2-6; D is undetermined. This CDR3 comprises 18 residues. Per the germline V gene, CDR1 is SGHAT and CDR2 is FQNNGV. V was trimmed by 4 bases and J by 1 base, leaving 17 bases between them. CDR3 nucleotides: TGTGCCAGCAGCTCCCGCCCGGGTACACGGTCTGGGGCCAACGTCCTGACTTTC. Protein product: CASSSRPGTRSGANVLTF.

The genes are TRBV27 and TRBJ2-5; maybe TRBD2 (5 bases). Germline lookup yields CDR1 MNHEY and CDR2 SMNVEV (reference sequence). The CDR3 has 15 amino acids. V was clipped by 3 bases and J by 5 bases, with 16 bases between them. As DNA, the CDR3 is TGTGCCAGCAGTTTTAATGTCGGGGTCGAGGAGACCCAGTACTTC. Residues: CASSFNVGVEETQYF.

The rearrangement links TRBV11-2 to TRBJ2-6; possibly TRBD1 for D (5 bases). From germline, CDR1 is SGHAT and CDR2 FQNNGV. The CDR3 runs to 15 residues. The V and J ends lost 4 bases and 2 bases respectively, with 9 bases between them. CDR3 in DNA: TGTGCCAGCAGCTCCAGGGAAGCTGGGGCCAACGTCCTGACTTTC. Amino acids: CASSSREAGANVLTF. Looking up the rest from reference TRBV11-2 and TRBJ2-6 gives the full variable domain: EAGVAQSPRYKIIEKRQSVAFWCNPISGHATLYWYQQILGQGPKLLIQFQNNGVVDDSQLPKDRFSAERLKGVDSTLKIQPAKLEDSAVYLCASSSREAGANVLTFGAGSRLTVL.